These 25 T cell receptor beta chains were all obtained from the same sample, sequenced in a study of blood T cell repertoires in COVID-19. Method: immunoSEQ multiplex PCR; TCRdb's copy keeps in-frame clones and lacks some. The sample contains 250,000 to 300,000 clones, 88% of which appear only once. The source material was peripheral blood. These receptors originate from a woman aged 25 to 39 with COVID-19, enrolled during active disease.

This sequence joins TRBV15 and TRBJ1-5; TRBD1 might be the D (5 bases). Per germline, CDR1 LNHNV and CDR2 YYDKDF (reference sequence). The length of the CDR3 is 15 residues. Trimming removed 1 base from V and 4 bases from J, with 11 bases in between. CDR3 loop: CATSRVPGGNQPQHF. The CDR3 DNA is TGTGCCACCAGCAGAGTGCCCGGGGGGAATCAGCCCCAGCATTTT. The full variable domain, completed using reference TRBV15 and TRBJ1-5, is DAMVIQNPRYQVTQFGKPVTLSCSQTLNHNVMYWYQQKSSQAPKLLFHYYDKDFNNEADTPDNFQSRRPNTSFCFLDIRSPGLGDTAMYLCATSRVPGGNQPQHFGDGTRLSIL.

The chain is built from TRBV3-1 (or the pseudogene TRBV3-2) and TRBJ1-2, with 9 positions matching TRBD1. The CDR3 has 15 residues. Germline CDR1 is LGHDT and CDR2 is YNNKEL (reference sequence). The V and J ends lost 4 bases and 8 bases, in that order; junction bases with no gene match: 11. DNA for the CDR3: TGTGCCAGCAGCCTCGGGACAGGGTCCTCCTGGGGCTACACCTTC. Protein sequence: CASSLGTGSSWGYTF.

This chain connects TRBV7-9 to TRBJ1-1; D not resolved. CDR1 is SEHNR, CDR2 FQNEAQ, per germline (reference sequence). This CDR3 is 15 amino acids long. V lost 4 bases and J 3 bases, leaving 15 bases between the germline ends. CDR3 sequence reads: CASSSGSMIDTEAFF. The CDR3 DNA sequence: TGTGCCAGCAGCTCGGGAAGCATGATTGACACTGAAGCTTTCTTT. Full variable domain (rest looked up from reference TRBV7-9 and TRBJ1-1): DTGVSQNPRHKITKRGQNVTFRCDPISEHNRLYWYRQTLGQGPEFLTYFQNEAQLEKSRLLSDRFSAERPKGSFSTLEIQRTEQGDSAMYLCASSSGSMIDTEAFFGQGTRLTVV.

This clone is a singleton in its sample. This chain links TRBV30 with TRBJ2-3; D not resolved. Trimming cost V 2 bases and J 0 bases, with 3 bases left between them. The CDR3 sequence is 12 residues long. Germline CDR1 and CDR2: GTSNPN and SVGIG (reference sequence). The CDR3 region is CAWSYSTDTQYF. The CDR3 coding sequence is TGTGCCTGGAGTTATAGCACAGATACGCAGTATTTT.

This chain links TRBV19 with TRBJ2-1; D is undetermined. Between the trimmed V and J ends, which lost 10 bases and 4 bases, there was a span of 11 bases. Germline CDR1 reads LNHDA; CDR2 reads SQIVND (reference sequence). This CDR3 contains 12 residues. CDR3 in amino acids: CATSHQYNEQFF. The DNA for the CDR3 is TGTGCCACAAGCCACCAATACAATGAGCAGTTCTTC.

Concerning this clone: At one end, the junction sequence differs from germline, possibly due to a read error. This chain connects TRBV7-9 to TRBJ2-7; 7 bases match TRBD1. The CDR3 consists of 12 residues. Germline V gene lookup returns CDR1 SEHNR and CDR2 FQNEAQ (reference sequence). The CDR3 DNA reads TGTGCCAGCAGCTTAGCCGCGACAGGGTCTTTTTTC. Encoded protein: CASSLAATGSFF.

The chain couples TRBV6-6 to TRBJ1-2; D is uncertain. This CDR3 is built from 14 residues. V dropped 7 bases and J dropped 0 bases, with 12 bases sitting between them. Germline loops: CDR1 MNHNY, CDR2 SVGAGI (reference sequence). The CDR3 spells CASIPGGPNYGYTF. CDR3 nucleotides: TGTGCCAGCATTCCCGGCGGTCCTAACTATGGCTACACCTTC.

The rearrangement joins TRBV29-1 to TRBJ2-7, with D possibly being TRBD2 (6 bases). Trimming left V 6 bases short and J 5 bases short, with 20 bases between. Germline CDR1 is SQVTM and CDR2 is ANQGSEA. The CDR3 covers 14 residues. The CDR3 region is CSVDSWDAGHEQYF. The CDR3 DNA is TGCAGCGTCGATTCATGGGACGCGGGACACGAGCAGTACTTC.

This clone was recorded once. The gene calls are TRBV5-1 and TRBJ2-7, with 9 bases lining up with TRBD2. Germline V CDR1 and CDR2: SGHRS, YFSETQ. With 4 bases clipped from V and 3 bases from J, the junction kept 5 bases outside the gene matches. CDR3 length: 14 residues. CDR3 in amino acids: CASSPVAGVYEQYF. The CDR3 DNA reads as TGCGCCAGCAGCCCGGTAGCGGGAGTCTACGAGCAGTACTTC. The full variable domain, in which reference TRBV5-1 and TRBJ2-7 provide the parts outside the CDR3, is KAGVTQTPRYLIKTRGQQVTLSCSPISGHRSVSWYQQTPGQGLQFLFEYFSETQRNKGNFPGRFSGRQFSNSRSEMNVSTLELGDSALYLCASSPVAGVYEQYFGPGTRLTVT.

The chain uses TRBV10-2 and TRBJ2-1; 8 bases fit TRBD2. J gave up 6 bases and V 8 bases, and 18 bases lay outside the gene matches. CDR3 length equals 17 residues. Per the germline V gene, CDR1 is WSHSY and CDR2 is SAAADI. This CDR3 reads CASRQALAAAPGNEQFF. In nucleotides, the CDR3 is TGCGCCAGCCGTCAGGCACTAGCGGCCGCCCCTGGCAATGAGCAGTTCTTC.

This chain uses TRBV5-1 with TRBJ2-7; 9 nucleotides match TRBD1. CDR1 and CDR2 from the germline V gene are SGHRS and YFSETQ. Germline trimming cut 5 bases from V and 5 bases from J; bases unmatched to any gene: 8. This CDR3 is 14 amino acids long. DNA for the CDR3: TGCGCCAGCAGTTCAACGGGACAGGGCAACGAGCAGTACTTC. Encoded protein: CASSSTGQGNEQYF.

The V call is TRBV4-3, the J call TRBJ2-7, with D tentatively TRBD1 (6 bases). Germline V gene lookup returns CDR1 LGHNA and CDR2 YSLEER. The CDR3 consists of 17 residues. V lost 4 bases and J lost 0, with 19 bases in between. CDR3 nucleotide sequence: TGCGCCAGCAGCCGGAGCCTCAGGACAGAGAGCTCCTACGAGCAGTACTTC. Amino acid sequence: CASSRSLRTESSYEQYF.

The rearrangement joins TRBV28 to TRBJ1-2; D gene uncertain. Trimming cost V 6 bases and J 4 bases, with 12 bases left between them. CDR3 size: 13 residues. CDR1 MDHEN and CDR2 SYDVKM come from the germline V gene. The DNA for the CDR3 is TGTGCCAGCAGCAAACCAGGTCCCTATGGCTACACCTTC. It codes for CASSKPGPYGYTF.

The chain is built from TRBV9 and TRBJ1-1, with D unresolved. This CDR3 contains 14 residues. Germline CDR1 reads SGDLS; CDR2 reads YYNGEE. Trimming cost V 3 bases and J 6 bases, with 15 bases left between them. The CDR3 sequence is CASSATLYRSEAFF. CDR3 sequence (DNA): TGTGCCAGCAGCGCGACACTCTATAGGTCTGAAGCTTTCTTT.

The chain couples TRBV7-9 to TRBJ2-2; 7 bases match TRBD2. Germline lookup yields CDR1 SEHNR and CDR2 FQNEAQ (reference sequence). CDR3 length equals 15 residues. After removal of 4 bases from V and 5 bases from J, the junction contained 7 bases not matched to a gene. CDR3 DNA: TGTGCCAGCAGCTCTCTGGCGGGAGCAACCGGGGAGCTGTTTTTT. This codes for CASSSLAGATGELFF.

Only one count was recorded for this clone. The CDR3 sequence: CASTTRGAERTGELFF. The CDR3 DNA is TGTGCCAGTACGACCCGGGGGGCCGAGAGGACCGGGGAGCTGTTTTTT. This chain connects TRBV21-1 to TRBJ2-2; the D call in the table, TRBD2, was not verified against the DNA. TRBV21-1 is a pseudogene locus. The CDR3 spans 16 residues.

V usage is TRBV9 and J usage is TRBJ1-5, with D tentatively TRBD1 (6 bases). V was shortened by 5 bases and J by 4 bases, with 10 bases between the two germline ends. Germline lookup yields CDR1 SGDLS and CDR2 YYNGEE. The CDR3 has 13 residues. The CDR3 sequence is CASSDGQNQPQHF. For the CDR3, the DNA is TGTGCCAGCAGTGACGGACAGAATCAGCCCCAGCATTTT.

The chain combines TRBV7-9 with TRBJ2-5, with 13 bases lining up with TRBD2. V lost 1 base to trimming and J lost 2 bases; unmatched junction nucleotides: 1. Germline values: CDR1 SEHNR, CDR2 FQNEAQ (reference sequence). CDR3 size: 16 residues. The CDR3 DNA is TGTGCCAGCAGCTTAGGGGGACTAGCGGGACAAGAGACCCAGTACTTC. Amino acid sequence: CASSLGGLAGQETQYF.

V is TRBV7-9 and J is TRBJ2-1; possible D gene TRBD1, 5 bases. Trimming cost V 4 bases and J 3 bases, with 13 bases left between them. The CDR3 spans 15 residues. Germline CDR1 reads SEHNR; CDR2 reads FQNEAQ (reference sequence). The DNA for the CDR3 is TGTGCCAGCAGCTGGGAAGGGGTCGTCTACAATGAGCAGTTCTTC. Its protein is CASSWEGVVYNEQFF.

The chain carries TRBV15 and TRBJ2-7; TRBD1 aligns across 9 bases. V shed 1 base, J shed 3 bases, and the junction held 1 base outside the gene matches. The CDR3 covers 14 residues. The germline V gene encodes CDR1 LNHNV and CDR2 YYDKDF (reference sequence). CDR3: CATSRGQGVYEQYF. CDR3 sequence (DNA): TGTGCCACCAGCAGAGGACAGGGGGTCTACGAGCAGTACTTC.

The CDR3 nucleotides are TGTGCCAGCAGCTTGCGGGTTAGCTCCTATAATTCACCCCTCCACTTT. This codes for CASSLRVSSYNSPLHF. The chain is built from TRBV5-6 and TRBJ1-6; D not resolved. The germline V and J ends were trimmed by 1 base and 0 bases, with 8 bases remaining between them. The CDR3 loop spans 16 amino acids. CDR1 and CDR2 (germline): SGHDT, YYEEEE.

This chain uses TRBV24-1 with TRBJ2-5; 7 nucleotides align to TRBD1. The junction had 3 bases not matched to a gene; V was cut back by 4 bases and J by 2 bases. This CDR3 contains 14 residues. Germline-derived CDR1 and CDR2 are KGHDR and SFDVKD. CDR3 DNA: TGTGCCACCAGTGAGGGACAGACTCAAGAGACCCAGTACTTC. The encoded protein is CATSEGQTQETQYF.

The table lists this clone with a few counts. V gene TRBV19 combines with J gene TRBJ2-1; 9 positions match TRBD1. V lost 7 bases to trimming and J lost 6 bases; unmatched junction nucleotides: 10. The CDR3 consists of 15 residues. The germline V gene encodes CDR1 LNHDA and CDR2 SQIVND (reference sequence). CDR3 loop: CASTPTGGASNEQFF. In nucleotides, the CDR3 is TGTGCCAGTACCCCCACAGGGGGCGCTTCCAATGAGCAGTTCTTC.

The sample holds a few counts of this clone. The CDR3 protein is CASSLTGDYSTDTQYF. In DNA form, the CDR3 reads TGTGCCAGCAGCCTCACCGGGGACTATTCTACAGATACGCAGTATTTT. The J gene is TRBJ2-3, the V gene TRBV4-2, with TRBD2 matching 7 bases. The CDR3 sequence is 16 residues long. Per the germline V gene, CDR1 is LGHNA and CDR2 is YNFKEQ. V was pared by 4 bases and J by 3 bases, with 10 bases of the junction left unmatched.

The chain joins TRBV27 to TRBJ2-7; 13 nucleotides line up with TRBD2. From germline, CDR1 is MNHEY and CDR2 SMNVEV (reference sequence). The CDR3 length is 13 residues. The trim removed 5 bases at V and 11 bases at J, leaving 6 bases unmatched. CDR3 amino acids: CASSPPGTSGKYF. DNA of the CDR3: TGTGCCAGCAGTCCTCCTGGGACTAGCGGGAAGTACTTC.